The clone carrying this TCR beta chain was seen more than once but under ten times. Sorted cells numbering roughly 20,000 to 1,000,000, with 10%, 30% or 50% RNA, yielded the naive CD8 libraries. This record belongs to a study of molecular identifiers for immune sequencing clone quantification. TCRdb independently ran MiXCR on the PCR reads; one entry per CDR3 protein. The repertoire holds about half a million distinct CDR3 sequences, with roughly 24% as singletons. This CDR3 has 14 residues. CDR1 is SGHDT and CDR2 is YYEEEE in the germline V gene. The J segment lost 0 bases and the V segment lost 4 bases, leaving 4 bases of the junction unmatched.

This sequence was found in a human donor in good health. Some libraries in this study had Jurkat cell RNA spiked in. The chain carries TRBV5-6 and TRBJ2-7; TRBD1 matches 7 bases. The material sequenced was naive CD8+ T cells from blood, with Jurkat cell RNA spiked in. The subset is: FACS-sorted CD8+CD4-CCR7+CD45RA+ naive T cells. The chain's CDR3 is CASSGGQSSYEQYF. As DNA, the CDR3 is TGTGCCAGCAGCGGGGGACAGAGCTCCTACGAGCAGTACTTC.